These T cell receptor beta chains were read from a single sample in a study of T cell responses to AZD1222 COVID-19 vaccine. TCRdb's table, derived via immunoSEQ multiplex PCR, lists solely in-frame clones and lacks some. The sample lists about 140,000 clones, approximately 90% seen once, with around 5% in the top ten. The source material was peripheral blood, sampled on day 0 of AZD1222 vaccination. These TCRs come from an adult in good health. Each CDR3 is given with its conserved first and last residue. D genes are given only for firm matches. The size of a clone is reported for some rows only, either as once, few or many, or as a class for expanded clones.

size	J	D	V	DNA	CDR3
NA	TRBJ2-3	NA	TRBV11-2	TGTGCCAGCAGCTTAGCGGGGACGTCCCTCTACACAGATACGCAGTATTTT	CASSLAGTSLYTDTQYF
NA	TRBJ2-1	TRBD2	TRBV27	TGTGCCAGCAGTGTCTCTAGCGGGAGTAGGAACAATGAGCAGTTCTTC	CASSVSSGSRNNEQFF
NA	TRBJ1-1	NA	TRBV28	TGTGCCAGCAGTTATAGTACAGGGAACACTGAAGCTTTCTTT	CASSYSTGNTEAFF
NA	TRBJ2-4	TRBD1	TRBV11-3	TGTGCCAGCAGCTCAAGCAGGGGGTTGACCAAAAACATTCAGTACTTC	CASSSSRGLTKNIQYF
NA	TRBJ2-7	TRBD2	TRBV11-3	TGTGCCAGCAGGGGGGGAGGGGCGACCTACGAGCAGTACTTC	CASRGGGATYEQYF
NA	TRBJ2-1	TRBD2	TRBV29-1	TGCAGCGCGAAGATGGGGGGGGATGAGCAGTTCTTC	CSAKMGGDEQFF
NA	TRBJ1-1	TRBD1	TRBV6-2/TRBV6-3	TGTGCCAGCAGCCCTAAGGCGGACAGGGGGAGATGGACTGAAGCTTTCTTT	CASSPKADRGRWTEAFF
NA	TRBJ1-5	TRBD1	TRBV7-2	TGTGCCAGCAGACCTAGGGGGCAATCCCAGCCCCAGCATTTT	CASRPRGQSQPQHF
NA	TRBJ1-1	NA	TRBV5-1	TGCGCCAGCAGCTCGGGACCAACTAGGGCTGAAGCTTTCTTT	CASSSGPTRAEAFF
NA	TRBJ1-5	NA	TRBV9	TGTGCCAGCAGCGTAGATGGGAAGGGGCCCCAGCATTTT	CASSVDGKGPQHF
NA	TRBJ2-4	NA	TRBV5-1	TGCGCCAGCAGCTTGGTTTCCATGGGCAGAGTCGGCGACATTCAGTACTTC	CASSLVSMGRVGDIQYF
NA	TRBJ2-1	NA	TRBV9	TGTGCCAGCAGCCCCGGGACTTCCTACAATGAGCAGTTCTTC	CASSPGTSYNEQFF
NA	TRBJ1-3	NA	TRBV25-1	TGTGCCAGCAGCCCCTCAGAGGGAAACACCATATATTTT	CASSPSEGNTIYF
NA	TRBJ1-4	NA	TRBV7-8	TGTGCCAGCAGAACCCAGAAGTTTGGTCCCCCGAATGAAAAACTGTTTTTT	CASRTQKFGPPNEKLFF
NA	TRBJ1-3	TRBD1	TRBV28	TGTGCCAGCAGTTTCCATTACAGGGGGCTTTCTGGAAACACCATATATTTT	CASSFHYRGLSGNTIYF
NA	TRBJ2-3	NA	TRBV6-4	TGTGCCAGCAGCGCAGGGGACCACGACGCAGATACGCAGTATTTT	CASSAGDHDADTQYF
NA	TRBJ1-2	TRBD1	TRBV27	TGTGCCAGCAGTCCCTCAGGGGGACAGGGCCTCTATGGCTACACCTTC	CASSPSGGQGLYGYTF
once	TRBJ2-7	NA	TRBV14	TGTGCCAGCAGCCAAAACCTTTACACCGGGAGCGAGCAGTACTTC	CASSQNLYTGSEQYF
NA	TRBJ2-3	TRBD2	TRBV7-2	TGTGCCAGCAGTTCCCTAGCGGGAGGGCGCACAGATACGCAGTATTTT	CASSSLAGGRTDTQYF
NA	TRBJ2-1	TRBD2	TRBV27	TGTGCCAGCAGTCCTGGGACTAGCGGGAGTAATGAGCAGTTCTTC	CASSPGTSGSNEQFF
NA	TRBJ2-2	NA	TRBV5-1	TGCGCCAGCAGCTTTGCCTTAGTGGGGAACACCGGGGAGCTGTTTTTT	CASSFALVGNTGELFF
NA	TRBJ1-2	TRBD1	TRBV4-2	TGTGCCAGCAGCCAAGATCGGAAGGGACAGACAACTAACTATGGCTACACCTTC	CASSQDRKGQTTNYGYTF
NA	TRBJ2-7	NA	TRBV27	TGTGCCAGCAGTCCGGGACTGGGAACCTACGAGCAGTACTTC	CASSPGLGTYEQYF
NA	TRBJ2-1	TRBD2	TRBV19	TGTGCCAGTAGTATAAGTTGGACTAGCGGATACAATGAGCAGTTCTTC	CASSISWTSGYNEQFF
NA	TRBJ1-1	NA	TRBV6-1	TGTGCCAGCAGTGAAGGGACAGAGAACACTGAAGCTTTCTTT	CASSEGTENTEAFF
NA	TRBJ2-1	TRBD1	TRBV24-1	TGTGCCACCAGTGATCATGACAGGGACCCCTACAATGAGCAGTTCTTC	CATSDHDRDPYNEQFF